What follows are 12 T cell receptor beta chains derived from one specimen sequenced in a study of blood T cell repertoires in COVID-19 (dated by TCRdb to about 2020). The library came from the immunoSEQ multiplex PCR assay. TCRdb took this table from immuneACCESS and kept in-frame rearrangements with V and J called. Such tables lack part of the clones; where checked against another copy, unresolved V genes explain under half of the gap, and the rest is unexplained. This sample gives more than 90,000 clones in total; 65% to 80% of them show up just once. The top ten clonotypes cover 2% to 3% of the sample. The sequenced sample consisted of peripheral blood. All receptors come from a man in his forties or fifties with acute or convalescent COVID-19.

This chain joins TRBV18 and TRBJ1-2; 9 positions agree with TRBD1. CDR3 length: 14 amino acids. Germline CDR1 and CDR2: KGHSH and LQKENI. V shed 4 bases and J 7 bases; nucleotides not matched to a gene: 7. The CDR3 bases are TGTGCCAGCTCACAAGACAGGGGGAATGGTGGCTACACCTTC. Translated, it gives CASSQDRGNGGYTF.

This clone has only a few counts. V gene TRBV25-1 combines with J gene TRBJ1-2, with D possibly matching TRBD1 (5 bases). Germline V gives CDR1 MGHDK, CDR2 SYGVNS. V lost 2 bases, J lost 6 bases, and 7 bases lay in between. The CDR3 is 12 amino acids. This chain's CDR3 is CASSEGADGYTF. CDR3 bases: TGTGCCAGCAGTGAAGGGGCGGATGGCTACACCTTC.

This rearrangement joins TRBV2 to TRBJ2-7; no clear D. The CDR3 is 12 amino acids. V lost 2 bases, J lost 2 bases, and 4 bases lay in between. Germline lookup yields CDR1 SNHLY and CDR2 FYNNEI. The chain's CDR3 is CASSETAYEQYF. CDR3 DNA sequence: TGTGCCAGCAGTGAAACAGCCTACGAGCAGTACTTC.

The gene calls are TRBV3-1 (or the pseudogene TRBV3-2) and TRBJ2-3; 12 bases line up with TRBD2. There are 16 residues in the CDR3. Germline CDR1 and CDR2: LGHDT and YNNKEL (reference sequence). V dropped 3 bases and J dropped 4; count of bases not matched to a gene: 5. CDR3: CASSQTSGSVPDTQYF. The CDR3 DNA follows: TGTGCCAGCAGCCAGACTAGCGGGAGTGTTCCAGATACGCAGTATTTT.

As concerns this clone: The same CDR3 can be traced to other DNA sequences in this sample. This chain connects TRBV5-1 to TRBJ1-2; 8 bases are shared with TRBD1. The CDR3 runs to 14 residues. After removal of 4 bases from V and 2 bases from J, the junction contained 4 bases not matched to a gene. Germline V gene sequence: CDR1 SGHRS, CDR2 YFSETQ. The CDR3 bases are TGCGCCAGCAGCCCGGGACAGGCGAACTATGGCTACACCTTC. Residues: CASSPGQANYGYTF.

The chain couples TRBV11-3 to TRBJ2-1, with 9 nucleotides matching TRBD2. The CDR3 is made up of 15 amino acids. CDR1 is SGHNT, CDR2 YENEEA, per germline. The junction had 4 bases not matched to a gene; V was cut back by 5 bases and J by 2 bases. The CDR3 region is CASSLGLAPYNEQFF. DNA for the CDR3: TGTGCCAGCAGCCTGGGACTAGCTCCCTACAATGAGCAGTTCTTC.

This clone turned up a few times. The V and J genes are TRBV5-1 and TRBJ2-7; TRBD2 might be the D (6 bases). The germline V gene encodes CDR1 SGHRS and CDR2 YFSETQ. With 1 base removed from V and 3 bases from J, the gap between germline ends came to 11 bases. This CDR3 contains 14 residues. CDR3 nucleotide sequence: TGCGCCAGCAGCTTGTCGGGAGCCCTCTACGAGCAGTACTTC. Residues: CASSLSGALYEQYF.

This rearrangement joins TRBV28 to TRBJ1-2; weak D call: TRBD1 (6 bases). Germline CDR1 and CDR2: MDHEN and SYDVKM. Trimming shortened V by 5 bases and J by 8 bases, and 12 bases separated the two germline ends. The CDR3 totals 12 residues. CDR3 sequence (DNA): TGTGCCAGCAGTAAACAGGGTGGAGGCTACACCTTC. It codes for CASSKQGGGYTF.

The sample holds one count of this clone. The chain has TRBV27 and TRBJ1-5; weak D call: TRBD1 (6 bases). CDR1 is MNHEY, CDR2 SMNVEV, per germline (reference sequence). V lost 5 bases and J lost 7, with 9 bases in between. CDR3 size: 12 residues. In DNA form, the CDR3 reads TGTGCCAGCAGTCCCACAGGGCAGCCCCAGCATTTT. Translation: CASSPTGQPQHF.

V and J are TRBV5-5 and TRBJ2-5; D perhaps matches TRBD2 (5 bases). CDR1 is SGHKS, CDR2 YYEKEE, per germline (reference sequence). The germline V and J ends were trimmed by 4 bases and 2 bases, with 12 bases remaining between them. This CDR3 has 14 amino acids. The CDR3 bases are TGTGCCAGCAGCCCCCGGAGGTCTCAAGAGACCCAGTACTTC. It encodes CASSPRRSQETQYF. Full variable domain (remainder filled in from reference TRBV5-5 and TRBJ2-5): DAGVTQSPTHLIKTRGQQVTLRCSPISGHKSVSWYQQVLGQGPQFIFQYYEKEERGRGNFPDRFSARQFPNYSSELNVNALLLGDSALYLCASSPRRSQETQYFGPGTRLLVL.

The V and J genes are TRBV19 and TRBJ1-2; 9 bases fit TRBD1. Germline CDR1 reads LNHDA; CDR2 reads SQIVND (reference sequence). Germline trimming cut 4 bases from V and 8 bases from J; bases unmatched to any gene: 8. This CDR3 is 14 amino acids long. CDR3 sequence reads: CASSTGQGLIGYTF. For the CDR3, the DNA is TGTGCCAGTAGTACGGGACAGGGACTGATAGGCTACACCTTC.

CDR3 sequence reads: CASNGWREGLDTQYF. The CDR3 coding sequence is TGTGCCAGCAATGGGTGGCGGGAGGGCCTTGATACGCAGTATTTT. J is TRBJ2-3 and V is TRBV28, with TRBD2 identical over 9 bases. V dropped 7 bases and J dropped 6; count of bases not matched to a gene: 11. The CDR3 is made up of 15 amino acids. From germline, CDR1 is MDHEN and CDR2 SYDVKM.